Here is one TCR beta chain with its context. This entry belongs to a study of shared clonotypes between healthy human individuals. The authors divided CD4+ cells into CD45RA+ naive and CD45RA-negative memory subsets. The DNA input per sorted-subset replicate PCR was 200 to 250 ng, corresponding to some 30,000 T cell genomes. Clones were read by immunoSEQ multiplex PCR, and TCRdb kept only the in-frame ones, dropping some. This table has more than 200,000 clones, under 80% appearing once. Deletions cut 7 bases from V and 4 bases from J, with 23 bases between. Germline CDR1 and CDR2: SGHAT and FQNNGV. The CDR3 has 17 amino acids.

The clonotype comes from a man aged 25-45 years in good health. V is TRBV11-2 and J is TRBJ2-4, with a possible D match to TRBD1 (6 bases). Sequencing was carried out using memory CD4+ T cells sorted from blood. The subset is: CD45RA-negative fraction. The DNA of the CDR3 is TGTGCCAGCATACGAAACCTTGAAGGGGGTGCAAAAAACATTCAGTACTTC. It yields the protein CASIRNLEGGAKNIQYF.